The 19 T cell receptor beta chains listed next were all sequenced from one sample in a study of early T cells in non-severe SARS-CoV-2 infection. TCRdb redid the calling of the 5' RACE reads with MiXCR, one entry per CDR3 protein. Altogether around 30,000 distinct CDR3 sequences are present, around 6% being singletons, with the ten largest covering almost 25%. Source material: whole blood. Receptors were obtained from an adult who was a healthcare worker with PCR-confirmed SARS-CoV-2 infection or an uninfected control (not recorded which).

This clonotype was seen repeatedly, ten times or more. The V call is TRBV20-1, the J call TRBJ2-7; 10 bases align to TRBD2. Germline V gene sequence: CDR1 DFQATT, CDR2 SNEGSKA (reference sequence). The CDR3 is made up of 13 amino acids. Losses at the gene ends were 7 bases for V and 5 bases for J; bases not matched to a gene: 8. The CDR3 region is CSGAQRGGHEQYF. The CDR3 DNA follows: TGCAGTGGTGCCCAGCGGGGGGGACACGAGCAGTACTTC.

This clonotype was detected a few times. The chain has TRBV18 and TRBJ2-3; perhaps TRBD2 as D (5 bases). The V gene lost 4 bases and the J gene lost 5 bases, with 13 bases spanning the gap. In germline, CDR1 is KGHSH, CDR2 LQKENI. The CDR3 consists of 14 residues. CDR3 in amino acids: CASSQRLQEDTQYF. DNA of the CDR3: TGTGCCAGCTCACAACGACTACAAGAAGATACGCAGTATTTT.

This clonotype appeared many times. CDR3 DNA sequence: TGTGCCAGTAGTATCTCAAAGGGGAGGAGCAATCAGCCCCAGCATTTT. The encoded protein is CASSISKGRSNQPQHF. The chain is built from TRBV19 and TRBJ1-5; a possible D gene is TRBD1 (5 bases). The CDR3 loop spans 16 amino acids. From germline, CDR1 is LNHDA and CDR2 SQIVND (reference sequence). Trimming pared 3 bases from V and 1 base from J, leaving 13 bases between.

This chain connects TRBV11-2 to TRBJ2-3; D remains unclear. The V end was cut by 2 bases, the J end by 4 bases, with 4 bases between. The CDR3 extends over 12 amino acids. Germline CDR1 and CDR2: SGHAT and FQNNGV. Here the CDR3 reads CASSLSPDTQYF. The CDR3 DNA follows: TGTGCCAGCAGCTTATCGCCAGATACGCAGTATTTT.

This clonotype was recorded at least ten times. The rearrangement joins TRBV28 to TRBJ2-7; 13 bases are shared with TRBD2. Germline CDR1 and CDR2: MDHEN and SYDVKM. Germline trimming cut 6 bases from V and 4 bases from J; bases unmatched to any gene: 9. This CDR3 contains 16 residues. The CDR3 loop is CASSSPGLAGLYEQYF. The CDR3 DNA reads as TGTGCCAGCAGCAGCCCGGGACTAGCGGGACTGTACGAGCAGTACTTC.

This clonotype was picked up many times. The J gene is TRBJ2-7, the V gene TRBV5-6, with a possible D match to TRBD1 (5 bases). CDR1 and CDR2 from the germline V gene are SGHDT and YYEEEE. V was trimmed by 0 bases and J by 6 bases, leaving 10 bases between them. The CDR3 runs 13 residues. CDR3 DNA: TGTGCCAGCAGCTTGGTTCCTACAGGCGAGCAGTACTTC. This gives the protein CASSLVPTGEQYF.

This clonotype was detected a few times. V gene TRBV11-2 combines with J gene TRBJ2-5; TRBD2 aligns across 10 bases. Germline CDR1 is SGHAT and CDR2 is FQNNGV. Losses at the gene ends were 5 bases for V and 7 bases for J; bases not matched to a gene: 7. This CDR3 has 14 residues. CDR3 residues: CASSTGLAAGTQYF. CDR3 coding DNA: TGTGCCAGCAGCACAGGACTAGCGGCGGGGACCCAGTACTTC. Supplemented by reference TRBV11-2 and TRBJ2-5, the full variable domain reads EAGVAQSPRYKIIEKRQSVAFWCNPISGHATLYWYQQILGQGPKLLIQFQNNGVVDDSQLPKDRFSAERLKGVDSTLKIQPAKLEDSAVYLCASSTGLAAGTQYFGPGTRLLVL.

This clonotype was found a few times. The CDR3 spells CASSLGGGGQETQYF. The CDR3 DNA is TGTGCCAGCAGCTTAGGGGGCGGAGGACAAGAGACCCAGTACTTC. The V gene is TRBV7-2, the J gene TRBJ2-5; D is perhaps TRBD1 or TRBD2 (5 bases each). Looked up from germline, CDR1 is SGHTA and CDR2 is FQGNSA. V lost 1 base, J lost 2 bases, and 11 bases lay in between. This CDR3 region has 15 residues.

This clonotype has ten or more counts. The chain links TRBV19 to TRBJ1-2; 9 bases are shared with TRBD1. J gave up 5 bases and V 5 bases, and 9 bases lay outside the gene matches. The CDR3 sequence is 15 residues long. Per germline, CDR1 LNHDA and CDR2 SQIVND (reference sequence). The CDR3 here is CASSPWTGEKYGYTF. In DNA, the CDR3 is TGTGCCAGTAGTCCATGGACAGGGGAGAAGTATGGCTACACCTTC.

This clonotype was observed many times. The genes are TRBV12-3 or TRBV12-4 and TRBJ2-5; possible D gene TRBD2, 6 bases. V was cut by 4 bases and J by 1 base, with 10 bases left in between. This CDR3 is built from 14 residues. The CDR3, as DNA: TGTGCCAGCAGTTGGGACTGGATCCAAGAGACCCAGTACTTC. Its translation: CASSWDWIQETQYF.

This clonotype has at least ten counts. This chain uses TRBV11-3 with TRBJ1-1; 7 bases are shared with TRBD1. The germline V gene encodes CDR1 SGHNT and CDR2 YENEEA. There are 14 residues in the CDR3. V lost 4 bases to trimming and J lost 3 bases; unmatched junction nucleotides: 5. This chain's CDR3 is CASSSGTEDTEAFF. DNA of the CDR3: TGTGCCAGCAGCTCCGGGACAGAGGACACTGAAGCTTTCTTT.

This clonotype was recorded at least ten times. The chain is built from TRBV19 and TRBJ2-1, with D perhaps matching TRBD2 (5 bases). Germline CDR1 and CDR2: LNHDA and SQIVND (reference sequence). This CDR3 has 14 residues. The V end lost 6 bases, the J end lost 2 bases, and 11 bases lay between the germline ends. The CDR3: CASRVGRTYNEQFF. CDR3 in DNA: TGTGCCAGTAGGGTTGGGAGAACCTACAATGAGCAGTTCTTC.

This clonotype was counted at least ten times. The rearrangement joins TRBV2 to TRBJ2-7; TRBD1 agrees at 8 bases. The junction had 7 bases not matched to a gene; V was cut back by 1 base and J by 2 bases. CDR1 is SNHLY and CDR2 is FYNNEI in the germline V gene. The CDR3 is made up of 16 amino acids. The CDR3 bases are TGTGCCAGCAGTGAAGGGGCAGGGGGCGAAGCCTACGAGCAGTACTTC. This codes for CASSEGAGGEAYEQYF. Combining the CDR3 with reference TRBV2 and TRBJ2-7 gives the whole variable domain EPEVTQTPSHQVTQMGQEVILRCVPISNHLYFYWYRQILGQKVEFLVSFYNNEISEKSEIFDDQFSVERPDGSNFTLKIRSTKLEDSAMYFCASSEGAGGEAYEQYFGPGTRLTVT.

This clonotype was observed at least ten times. J is TRBJ2-5 and V is TRBV18; D unresolved. This CDR3 contains 13 residues. The V end was cut by 3 bases, the J end by 1 base, with 6 bases between. From germline, CDR1 is KGHSH and CDR2 LQKENI. CDR3 in DNA: TGTGCCAGCTCACCTCCGACCCAAGAGACCCAGTACTTC. This sequence encodes CASSPPTQETQYF.

This clonotype was recorded many times. The chain uses TRBV7-9 and TRBJ2-7, with D hard to call. The germline gives CDR1 SEHNR, CDR2 FQNEAQ (reference sequence). The V end lost 3 bases, the J end lost 4 bases, and 7 bases lay between the germline ends. The CDR3 runs to 12 residues. The CDR3 reads CASSFGSYEQYF. CDR3 in DNA: TGTGCCAGCAGCTTTGGGTCGTACGAGCAGTACTTC.

This clonotype was seen many times. The J gene is TRBJ2-3, the V gene TRBV7-2; 10 bases agree with TRBD2. Germline lookup yields CDR1 SGHTA and CDR2 FQGNSA. The V segment lost 1 base and the J segment 6 bases; nucleotides outside the gene matches: 1. This CDR3 has 14 residues. The CDR3: CASSLGSGGDTQYF. Written as DNA, the CDR3 is TGTGCCAGCAGCTTAGGTAGCGGGGGGGATACGCAGTATTTT.

This clonotype was seen at least ten times. The chain carries TRBV11-2 and TRBJ1-6; the D is unclear. The germline V gene encodes CDR1 SGHAT and CDR2 FQNNGV. The CDR3 length is 11 residues. The V gene lost 4 bases and the J gene lost 8 bases, with 3 bases spanning the gap. CDR3 loop: CASSSDSPLHF. CDR3 sequence (DNA): TGTGCCAGCAGCTCGGATTCACCCCTCCACTTT.

In nucleotides, the CDR3 is TGCGCCAGCAGCCCGGGACACGCCATTAGCTATGGCTACACCTTC. Its protein product is CASSPGHAISYGYTF. The chain is built from TRBV4-1 and TRBJ1-2; maybe TRBD1 (6 bases). Germline lookup yields CDR1 MGHRA and CDR2 YSYEKL. The CDR3 extends over 15 amino acids. V was pared by 4 bases and J by 4 bases, with 16 bases between.

A few counts support this clonotype. CDR3 in amino acids: CASSYTDRMLDGYTF. CDR3 bases: TGTGCCAGCAGTTATACCGACAGGATGCTCGATGGCTACACCTTC. The chain carries TRBV6-6 and TRBJ1-2; D possibly corresponds to TRBD1 (6 bases). Germline V gives CDR1 MNHNY, CDR2 SVGAGI (reference sequence). Trimming pared 3 bases from V and 6 bases from J, leaving 17 bases between. The CDR3 runs 15 residues.